Below are 9 T cell receptor beta chains sequenced from a single sample in a study of blood T cells in healthy people across ages (dated by TCRdb to between 2014 and 2017). The receptor library was made with 5' RACE. The data were produced on an Illumina HiSeq 2500. A second 7 to 11 cycle PCR used a sample-barcoded 5' primer and a J-beta primer mix. TCRdb trimmed the raw reads at Q25, called clones with MiXCR and kept productive beta chains. One record per CDR3 amino acid sequence lists the most common genes and DNA. The sample table contains approximately 960,000 distinct CDR3 sequences; only one count was recorded for under 35% of them. The ten largest clonotypes hold 10% of the sample. These data are also associated with another study on T cells of mothers and their children.

Input material: blood. The source is a woman between 40 and 55 years old in good health.

This chain links TRBV3-1 with TRBJ2-3, with D possibly TRBD2 on 6 matching bases. Per the germline V gene, CDR1 is LGHDT and CDR2 is YNNKEL (reference sequence). Trimming stripped 1 base from V and 3 bases from J, with 11 bases between. The length of the CDR3 is 15 residues. The CDR3 DNA is TGTGCCAGCAGCCAAGGGGTAGCGGTAACAGATACGCAGTATTTT. As protein: CASSQGVAVTDTQYF.

The sample holds many counts of this clonotype. The chain links TRBV3-1 to TRBJ2-7; D possibly uses TRBD1 or TRBD2 (5 bases each). Trimming removed 0 bases at V and 4 bases at J, with 13 bases between. Germline CDR1 and CDR2: LGHDT and YNNKEL (reference sequence). The CDR3 covers 15 residues. CDR3 protein: CASSQEIGTTYEQYF. The CDR3, as DNA: TGTGCCAGCAGCCAAGAAATAGGGACCACTTACGAGCAGTACTTC.

CDR3 sequence (DNA): TGCGCCAGCAGCTTGGGGCAGGGAGCCCCTTACGAGCAGTTCTTC. Amino acid sequence: CASSLGQGAPYEQFF. The V call is TRBV5-1, the J call TRBJ2-1, with D perhaps TRBD1 or TRBD2 (5 bases each). The CDR3 contains 15 residues. V was cut by 0 bases and J by 10 bases, with 17 bases left in between. Germline CDR1 is SGHRS and CDR2 is YFSETQ.

This clonotype appeared many times. The V and J genes are TRBV10-3 and TRBJ2-5; D possibly corresponds to TRBD1 (6 bases). This CDR3 is built from 15 residues. V gave up 3 bases and J gave up 4 bases, with 15 bases separating them. Germline CDR1 ENHRY, CDR2 SYGVKD. As DNA, the CDR3 is TGTGCCATCAGTGATGTTACAGGGACGGGAGAGACCCAGTACTTC. As protein: CAISDVTGTGETQYF.

This clonotype has more than one count but fewer than ten. The gene calls are TRBV3-1 and TRBJ1-3; D is unclear. Germline V CDR1 and CDR2: LGHDT, YNNKEL (reference sequence). Trimming removed 1 base from V and 0 bases from J, with 10 bases in between. The CDR3 covers 16 residues. CDR3 region: CASSQGTRGSGNTIYF. CDR3 DNA sequence: TGTGCCAGCAGCCAAGGAACGAGAGGCTCTGGAAACACCATATATTTT. Full variable domain (missing parts from reference TRBV3-1 and TRBJ1-3): DTAVSQTPKYLVTQMGNDKSIKCEQNLGHDTMYWYKQDSKKFLKIMFSYNNKELIINETVPNRFSPKSPDKAHLNLHINSLELGDSAVYFCASSQGTRGSGNTIYFGEGSWLTVV.

This clonotype was seen a handful of times. This rearrangement joins TRBV5-1 to TRBJ2-5; D gene ambiguous. This CDR3 has 15 residues. The germline gives CDR1 SGHRS, CDR2 YFSETQ. V shed 0 bases and J shed 2 bases, with 11 bases lying between them. The CDR3 sequence is CASSLDSYPQETQYF. In DNA, the CDR3 is TGCGCCAGCAGCTTGGACAGCTATCCTCAAGAGACCCAGTACTTC.

This clonotype has only a few counts. The V and J genes are TRBV7-9 and TRBJ2-3; 15 nucleotides match TRBD2. V shed 7 bases and J 3 bases; nucleotides not matched to a gene: 14. The CDR3 contains 19 residues. Germline lookup yields CDR1 SEHNR and CDR2 FQNEAQ (reference sequence). CDR3 sequence: CASTTLDRTSGGATDTQYF. In nucleotides, the CDR3 is TGTGCCAGCACCACCCTCGATCGGACTAGCGGGGGGGCAACAGATACGCAGTATTTT.

The chain couples TRBV4-3 to TRBJ2-7; no definite D call. V was clipped by 0 bases and J by 6 bases, with 9 bases between them. Germline values: CDR1 LGHNA, CDR2 YSLEER. The length of the CDR3 is 13 residues. CDR3 loop: CASSQDGVGEQYF. CDR3 nucleotide sequence: TGCGCCAGCAGCCAAGATGGGGTGGGCGAGCAGTACTTC.

The chain employs TRBV29-1 and TRBJ2-7, with D possibly being TRBD1 or TRBD2 (5 bases each). This CDR3 region has 15 residues. Germline V gives CDR1 SQVTM, CDR2 ANQGSEA. With 3 bases removed from V and 6 bases from J, the gap between germline ends came to 21 bases. CDR3 protein: CSVDGGGTVGCEQYF. CDR3 DNA: TGCAGCGTTGATGGTGGGGGAACAGTCGGCTGCGAGCAGTACTTC.